The clone carrying this TCR beta chain was counted ten times or more. No antigen is known for it. This sample was taken from a study of T cells in Graves' hyperthyroidism and ophthalmopathy. Across the study: Peripheral blood was obtained at initial diagnosis, preceding any treatment. Points from the study as a whole: The blood repertoire included most of the expanded thyroid clonotypes above 0.001.

The CDR3 is 15 amino acids. From germline, CDR1 is SGHAT and CDR2 FQNNGV. Trimming removed 1 base from V and 2 bases from J; junction bases left unmatched: 2. RNA transcripts provided the source from which TCR beta CDR3 regions were amplified. The HTBI set primed first-round TCR CDR3 RT-PCR. Via MiXCR, TCRdb re-called the multiplex PCR reads, giving one row per CDR3 protein. The sample holds hundreds of thousands of distinct CDR3 sequences, roughly 15% seen once. The cohort's ophthalmopathy patients, a group with duration under 3 months, had a Clinical Activity Score of at least 3 and a NOSPECS grade of at least 4.

Sequenced: blood. The chain couples TRBV11-2 to TRBJ2-7, with 10 bases fitting TRBD1. The receptor comes from a woman aged 55-69 years with Graves' ophthalmopathy. CDR3 loop: CASSLGGQGTYEQYF. CDR3 DNA: TGTGCCAGCAGCTTAGGGGGACAGGGGACCTACGAGCAGTACTTC.